This T cell receptor delta chain was captured by sequencing in a study of γδ T cells in repeated Plasmodium falciparum infection. About the research overall: Samples were taken at baseline, before some infections, and 21 days after each.

Regarding the study as a whole: Vgamma9/Vdelta2+ repertoires stayed stably polyclonal over time and infection.

Germline values: CDR1 GEAIGNYY, CDR2 EKD. This CDR3 contains 19 residues. The junction had 12 bases not matched to a gene; V was cut back by 3 bases and J by 0 bases. This clone was seen more than once but under ten times. Its matching antigen is unknown. The translation of this DNA and the TCRdb protein of a much larger clone differ at residue 7, probably owing to a read error; the protein shown here is translated from the DNA. TCRdb used CATT to re-call clones from the multiplex PCR reads. The data contain 85,000 to 90,000 delta-chain clones, 1.4% to 1.5% of them singletons. Flow sorting of PBMC yielded separate Vgamma9/Vdelta2+ and Vdelta2-negative gammadelta T cell populations for bulk repertoire analysis.

Sequencing used gamma-delta T cells from blood. This sequence joins TRDV2 and TRDJ2; 10 bases fit TRDD3. Germline matching of the DNA provided the J gene here, since TCRdb leaves it blank. The sequence derives from a pool of human donors (malaria-infected and uninfected, not separated). The CDR3 reads CACDHIGVGDTALTAQLFF. The DNA for the CDR3 is TGTGCCTGTGACCATATTGGTGTGGGGGATACTGCTTTGACAGCACAACTCTTCTTT.